This T cell receptor beta chain was observed in a study of T cell responses to AZD1222 COVID-19 vaccine. Study-level findings and limits: No repertoire was sampled before or during the peak T cell response, only after it. Donors were chiefly white British, with a greater number of females, and clonal diversity was perhaps underestimated. Spike-specific TCRs gained breadth and depth after people received two AZD1222 doses.

A remark on this clone: No antigen is known for it.

CDR1 and CDR2 (germline): SNHLY, FYNNEI. V was pared by 6 bases and J by 2 bases, with 17 bases between. The CDR3 has 16 amino acids. The protocol was immunoSEQ multiplex PCR, while the TCRdb copy is restricted to in-frame clones and leaves out a portion. The sample gives 100,000 to 150,000 clones, roughly 92% of which show up once; roughly 1.8% is in the top ten. The clonotype originates from an adult in good health. The genes are TRBV2 and TRBJ1-5; D is perhaps TRBD1 (5 bases). The sample in question was peripheral blood, obtained on day 0 of AZD1222 vaccination. The CDR3 nucleotides are TGTGCCAGCAGACAAGACAGTGGGAGCGGCAATCAGCCCCAGCATTTT. Translation gives CASRQDSGSGNQPQHF.